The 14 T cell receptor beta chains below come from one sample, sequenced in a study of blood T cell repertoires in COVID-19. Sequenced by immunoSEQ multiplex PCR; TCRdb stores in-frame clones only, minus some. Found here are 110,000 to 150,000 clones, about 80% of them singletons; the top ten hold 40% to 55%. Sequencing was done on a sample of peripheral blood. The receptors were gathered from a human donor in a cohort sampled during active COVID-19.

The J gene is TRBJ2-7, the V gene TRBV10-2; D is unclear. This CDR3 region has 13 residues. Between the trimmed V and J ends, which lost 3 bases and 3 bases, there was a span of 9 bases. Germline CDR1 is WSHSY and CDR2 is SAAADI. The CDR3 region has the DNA TGCGCCAGCAGTGAAAACAGAAACTACGAGCAGTACGTC. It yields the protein CASSENRNYEQYV.

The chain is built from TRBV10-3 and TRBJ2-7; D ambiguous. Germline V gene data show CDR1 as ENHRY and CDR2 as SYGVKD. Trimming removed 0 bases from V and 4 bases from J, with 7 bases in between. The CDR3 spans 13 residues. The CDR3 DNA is TGTGCCATCAGTGAGTCGCCCACTTACGAGCAGTACGTC. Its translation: CAISESPTYEQYV.

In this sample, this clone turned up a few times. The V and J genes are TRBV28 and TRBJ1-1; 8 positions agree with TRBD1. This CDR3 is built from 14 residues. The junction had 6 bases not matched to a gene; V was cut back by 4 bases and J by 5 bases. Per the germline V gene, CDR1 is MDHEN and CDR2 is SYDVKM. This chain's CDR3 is CASSSGQGWTEAFF. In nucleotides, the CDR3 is TGTGCCAGCAGTTCCGGACAGGGTTGGACTGAAGCTTTCTTT.

Here the CDR3 DNA reads TGTGCCAGCAGTCGACAGCCCTACGAGCAGTACTTC. Its protein is CASSRQPYEQYF. The chain joins TRBV6-5 to TRBJ2-7; possible D gene TRBD1, 5 bases. The CDR3 spans 12 residues. Trimming left V 5 bases short and J 2 bases short, with 7 bases between. The germline V gene has CDR1 MNHEY and CDR2 SVGAGI.

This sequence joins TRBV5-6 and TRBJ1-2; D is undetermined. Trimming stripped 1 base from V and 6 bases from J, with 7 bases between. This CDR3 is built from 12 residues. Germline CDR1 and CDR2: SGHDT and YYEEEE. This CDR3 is CASSLLGHGYTF. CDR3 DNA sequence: TGTGCCAGCAGCTTGCTGGGCCATGGCTACACCTTC.

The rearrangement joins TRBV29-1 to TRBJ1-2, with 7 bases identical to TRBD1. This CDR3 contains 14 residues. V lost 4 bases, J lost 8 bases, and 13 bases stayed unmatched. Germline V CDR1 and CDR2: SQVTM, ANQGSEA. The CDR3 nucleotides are TGCAGCGTTGGCCGGGACAGACTTTCAAGCGGCTACACCTTC. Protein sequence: CSVGRDRLSSGYTF.

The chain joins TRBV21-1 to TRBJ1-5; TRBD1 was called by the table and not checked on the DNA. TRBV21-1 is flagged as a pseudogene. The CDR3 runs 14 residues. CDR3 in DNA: TGTGCCAGCAGCAAGACAGATAGCAATCAGCCCCAGCATTTT. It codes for CASSKTDSNQPQHF.

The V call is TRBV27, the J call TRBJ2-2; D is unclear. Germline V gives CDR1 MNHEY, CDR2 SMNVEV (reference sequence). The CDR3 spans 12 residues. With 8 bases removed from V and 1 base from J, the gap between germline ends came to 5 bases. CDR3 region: CASYKNTGELFF. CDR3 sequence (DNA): TGTGCCAGCTATAAGAACACCGGGGAGCTGTTTTTT.

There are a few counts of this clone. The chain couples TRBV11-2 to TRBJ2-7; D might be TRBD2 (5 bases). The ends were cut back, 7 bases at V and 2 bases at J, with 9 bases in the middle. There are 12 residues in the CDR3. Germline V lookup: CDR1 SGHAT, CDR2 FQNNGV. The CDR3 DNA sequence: TGTGCCAGCACCCCCGGGACCTACGAGCAGTACTTC. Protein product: CASTPGTYEQYF.

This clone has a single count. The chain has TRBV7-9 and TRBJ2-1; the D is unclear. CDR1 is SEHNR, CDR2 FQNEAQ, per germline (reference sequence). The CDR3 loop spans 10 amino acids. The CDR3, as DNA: TGTGCGCAGGAATCCGGTGAGCAGTTCTTC. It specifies CAQESGEQFF.

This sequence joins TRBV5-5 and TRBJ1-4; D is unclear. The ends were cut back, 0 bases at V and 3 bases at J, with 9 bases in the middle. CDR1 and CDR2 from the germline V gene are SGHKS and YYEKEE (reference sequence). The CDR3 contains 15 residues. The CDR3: CASSLASEPNEKLFF. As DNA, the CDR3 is TGTGCCAGCAGCTTGGCGAGTGAACCTAATGAAAAACTGTTTTTT.

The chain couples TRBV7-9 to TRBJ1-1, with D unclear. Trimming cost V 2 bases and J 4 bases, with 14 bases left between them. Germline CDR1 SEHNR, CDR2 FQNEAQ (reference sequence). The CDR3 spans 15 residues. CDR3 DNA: TGTGCCAGCAGCTTATATCCACAAATATCCACTGAAGCTTTCTTT. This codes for CASSLYPQISTEAFF.

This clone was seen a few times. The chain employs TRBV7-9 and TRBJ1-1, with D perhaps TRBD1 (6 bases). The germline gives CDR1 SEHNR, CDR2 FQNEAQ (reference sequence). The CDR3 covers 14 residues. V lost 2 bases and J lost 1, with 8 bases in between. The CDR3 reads CASSLQQGNTEAFF. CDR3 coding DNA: TGTGCCAGCAGCTTACAACAGGGGAACACTGAAGCTTTCTTT.

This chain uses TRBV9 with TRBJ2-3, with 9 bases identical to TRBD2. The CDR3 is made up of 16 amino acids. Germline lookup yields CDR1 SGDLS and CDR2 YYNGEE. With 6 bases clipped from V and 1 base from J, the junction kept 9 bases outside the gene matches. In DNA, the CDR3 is TGTGCCAGCACCGATGGGGCTAGCGGGGGCACAGATACGCAGTATTTT. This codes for CASTDGASGGTDTQYF.